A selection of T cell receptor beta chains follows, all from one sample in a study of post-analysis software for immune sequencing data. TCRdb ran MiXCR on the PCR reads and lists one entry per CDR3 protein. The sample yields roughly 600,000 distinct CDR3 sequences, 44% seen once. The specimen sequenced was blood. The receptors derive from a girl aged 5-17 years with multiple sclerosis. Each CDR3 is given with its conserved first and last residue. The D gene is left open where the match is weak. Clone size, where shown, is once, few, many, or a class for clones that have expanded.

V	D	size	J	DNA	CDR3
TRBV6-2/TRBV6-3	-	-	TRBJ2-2	TGTGCCAGTGGCTCCTTATTGGGCGGTGGGACCGGGGAGCTGTTTTTT	CASGSLLGGGTGELFF
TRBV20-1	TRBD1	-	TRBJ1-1	TGCAGTGCTAGAAGGGACAGTGGGGCGAGGACTGAAGCTTTCTTT	CSARRDSGARTEAFF
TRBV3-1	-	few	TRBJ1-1	TGTGCCAGCAGCCAAGATGGGGGGGGGGATGCTTTCTTT	CASSQDGGGDAFF
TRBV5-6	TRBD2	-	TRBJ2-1	TGTGCCAGCAGCTTGGCAGGGACTAGCGGGACCAGCTCCTACAATGAGCAGTTCTTC	CASSLAGTSGTSSYNEQFF
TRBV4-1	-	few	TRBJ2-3	TGCGCCAGCAGCCAAGGACAGGTCCCGGGAGGCGGGCGACTAAGCTACAATACGCAGTATTTT	CASSQGQVPGGGRLSYNTQYF
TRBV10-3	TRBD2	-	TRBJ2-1	TGCGCCATCGCTTTACGTAGCGGGGGGCCCTACAATGAGCAGTTCTTC	CAIALRSGGPYNEQFF
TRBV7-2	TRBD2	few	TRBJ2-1	TGTGCCAGCAGCCTCGTAGCGGGGATTTACAATGAGCAGTTCTTC	CASSLVAGIYNEQFF
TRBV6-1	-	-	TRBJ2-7	TGTGCCAGCAGGGGAGGGGGGGCCGTATACGAGCAGTACTTC	CASRGGGAVYEQYF
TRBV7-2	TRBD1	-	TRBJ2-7	TGTGCCAGCAGCTTAGATGGGACAGGGACCTACGAGCAGTACTTC	CASSLDGTGTYEQYF
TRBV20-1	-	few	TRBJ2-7	TGCAGTGTTCAGCGGAGCTCTTCCTACGAGCAGTACTTC	CSVQRSSSYEQYF
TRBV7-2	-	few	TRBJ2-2	TGTGCCAGCAGGCTGGCAGGGGACACCGGGGAGCTGTTTTTT	CASRLAGDTGELFF
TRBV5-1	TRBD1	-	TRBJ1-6	TGCGCCAGCAGCTTAGGACAGGGTGGAGGTGGGTCACCCCTCCACTTT	CASSLGQGGGGSPLHF
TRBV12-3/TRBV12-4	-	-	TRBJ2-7	TGTGCCAGCAGTTTTAGGCGGACTGACTCCTACGAGCAGTACTTC	CASSFRRTDSYEQYF
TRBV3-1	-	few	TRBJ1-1	TGTGCCAGCAGCCATAGAACACGGCAAGGCTCTGAAGCTTTCTTT	CASSHRTRQGSEAFF
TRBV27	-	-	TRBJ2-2	TGTGCCAGCAGTTTAAGACCCGTAGGGGCCGGGGAGCTGTTTTTT	CASSLRPVGAGELFF
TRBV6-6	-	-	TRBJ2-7	TGTGCCAGCGCCGAGGGGAACGAGCAGTACTTC	CASAEGNEQYF
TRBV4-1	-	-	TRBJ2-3	TGCGCCAGCAGCCCAGTCAATTTCGCTAGCACAGATACGCAGTATTTT	CASSPVNFASTDTQYF
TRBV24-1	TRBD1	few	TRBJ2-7	TGTGCCACCAGTGATTGGAGACAGGGGAAGTACGAGCAGTACTTC	CATSDWRQGKYEQYF
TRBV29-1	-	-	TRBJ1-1	TGCAGCGCATTACTGTCAGGGATGCGGTGGTCGGCTGAAGCTTTCTTT	CSALLSGMRWSAEAFF
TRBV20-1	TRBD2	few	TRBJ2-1	TGCAGTGCTAGACATCCGGGGCTAGCGGCATCCTACAATGAGCAGTTCTTC	CSARHPGLAASYNEQFF
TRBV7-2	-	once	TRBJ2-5	TGTGCCAGCAGCGCCCGGGTGGGGAAAGAGACCCAGTACTTC	CASSARVGKETQYF
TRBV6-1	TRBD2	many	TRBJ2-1	TGTGCCAGCAGTGAGGCTAGCGGGGGGTACAATGAGCAGTTCTTC	CASSEASGGYNEQFF
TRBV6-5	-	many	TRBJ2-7	TGTGCCAGCAGTTACGACCGAGGCTCCTACGAGCAGTACTTC	CASSYDRGSYEQYF
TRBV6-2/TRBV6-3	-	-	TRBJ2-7	TGTGCCAGCAGTCGGGACGCAGCCTACGAGCAGTACTTC	CASSRDAAYEQYF
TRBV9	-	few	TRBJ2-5	TGTGCCAGCAGCGTAAGCGCTAACCAAGAGACCCAGTACTTC	CASSVSANQETQYF
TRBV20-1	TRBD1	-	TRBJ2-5	TGCAGTGCTAGAGGGGGACAGGGGTTCGGGGAGACCCAGTACTTC	CSARGGQGFGETQYF
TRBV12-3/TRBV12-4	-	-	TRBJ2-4	TGTGCCAGCAGTTTAAAGGCCAGGGGAACCAAAAACATTCAGTACTTC	CASSLKARGTKNIQYF
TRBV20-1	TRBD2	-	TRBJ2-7	TGCAGTGCTTACCTCGGGACTAGCGGGGCCTACGAGCAGTACTTC	CSAYLGTSGAYEQYF
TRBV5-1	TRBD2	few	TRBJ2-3	TGCGCCAGCAGCTTGAATGCGGGGGAGGCAGATACGCAGTATTTT	CASSLNAGEADTQYF
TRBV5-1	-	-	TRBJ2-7	TGCGCCAGCAGCTTGGCCAGGGGGGATGTGCGTTTCTACGAGCAGTACTTC	CASSLARGDVRFYEQYF
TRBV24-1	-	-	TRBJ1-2	TGTGCCACCAGTGATGAGCCCGTGGGGGGCTACACCTTC	CATSDEPVGGYTF
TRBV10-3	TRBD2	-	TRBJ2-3	TGTGCCATCAGTCGGGGCCTAGCGGGAGTCCCAGACACGCAGTATTTT	CAISRGLAGVPDTQYF
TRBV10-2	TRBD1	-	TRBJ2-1	TGCGCCAGCAGTGAGCTGGGGACAGGGGTAAAGGAGCAGTTCTTC	CASSELGTGVKEQFF
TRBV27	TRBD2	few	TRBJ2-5	TGTGCCAGCAGTCCCCCGGGAGGGGAAGAGACCCAGTACTTC	CASSPPGGEETQYF
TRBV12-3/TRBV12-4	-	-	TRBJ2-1	TGTGCCAGCCGAGCCCAGCTAGGCAGCTCCTACAATGAGCAGTTCTTC	CASRAQLGSSYNEQFF
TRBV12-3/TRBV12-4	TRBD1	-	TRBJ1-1	TGTGCCAGCAGTATACTACAGGGGGCGGAAACTGAAGCTTTCTTT	CASSILQGAETEAFF
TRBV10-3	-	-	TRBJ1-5	TGTGCCATCAGTGAGTCGAACAGCAAAAATCAGCCCCAGCATTTT	CAISESNSKNQPQHF
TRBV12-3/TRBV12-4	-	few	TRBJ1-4	TGTGCCAGCGGCCACAGGCTAAATGAAAAACTGTTTTTT	CASGHRLNEKLFF
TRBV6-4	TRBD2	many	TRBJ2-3	TGTGCCAGCAGTAGCGGGGGGGCCACAGATACGCAGTATTTT	CASSSGGATDTQYF
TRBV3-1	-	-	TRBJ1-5	TGTGCCAGCAGCGACACAGGGTTTAGGCAGCCCCAGCATTTT	CASSDTGFRQPQHF
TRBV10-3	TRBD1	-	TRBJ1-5	TGTGCCATCACGGGGGACAGGAATCAGCCCCAGCATTTT	CAITGDRNQPQHF
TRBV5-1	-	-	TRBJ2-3	TGCGCCAGCAGCCCTCTAGGGGGGCCCACAGATACGCAGTATTTT	CASSPLGGPTDTQYF
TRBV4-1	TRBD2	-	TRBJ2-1	TGCGCCAGCAGCCAATCTCGACTAGCGGGGAGCTCCTACAATGAGCAGTTCTTC	CASSQSRLAGSSYNEQFF
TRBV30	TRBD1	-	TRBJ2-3	TGTGCCTGGAGTGCCGGGACAGGGGAGACAGATACGCAGTATTTT	CAWSAGTGETDTQYF
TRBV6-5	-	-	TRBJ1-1	TGTGCCAGCAGTTACTCGACTACGGGGAGGACTGAAGCTTTCTTT	CASSYSTTGRTEAFF
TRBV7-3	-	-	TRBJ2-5	TGTGCCAGCAGCTTTACGAGCGGCGGCCAGACCCAGTACTTC	CASSFTSGGQTQYF
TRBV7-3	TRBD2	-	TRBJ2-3	TGTGCCAGCAGCGCCCCCTCGGGGGGGCGCGGCACAGATACGCAGTATTTT	CASSAPSGGRGTDTQYF
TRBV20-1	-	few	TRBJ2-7	TGCAGTGCTAGGGCAGGTTTTTACGAGCAGTACTTC	CSARAGFYEQYF
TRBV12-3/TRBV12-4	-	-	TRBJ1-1	TGTGCCAGCAAGCATGGGGTTGAAGCTTTCTTT	CASKHGVEAFF
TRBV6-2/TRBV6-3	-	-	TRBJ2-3	TGTGCCAGCAGTTACGTTGAGGGAGTCTCAGATACGCAGTATTTT	CASSYVEGVSDTQYF